A selection of T cell receptor beta chains follows, all from one sample in a study of cytomegalovirus exposure and HLA in healthy donors. Profiling relied on immunoSEQ multiplex PCR, and the TCRdb table lists in-frame clones only, not all of them. The table shows about 89,000 clones, with roughly three quarters occurring only once. Specimen: PBMCs. These receptors were obtained from a man younger than 40 in good health and CMV-seronegative. CDR3s include the opening cysteine and the closing phenylalanine or tryptophan.

J | V | CDR3
TRBJ1-6 | TRBV4-1 | CASSPGQRDSPLHF
TRBJ1-1 | TRBV7-2 | CASSHWQGDETFF
TRBJ1-3 | TRBV5-1 | CASSLQGAIGNTIYF
TRBJ2-1 | TRBV6-1 | CASSEETGDQFF
TRBJ2-6 | TRBV5-4 | CASSFRGGANVLTF
TRBJ2-7 | TRBV6-5 | CASSYSAGYNYEQYF
TRBJ2-2 | TRBV2 | CASSEMTIGLAGELFF
TRBJ1-1 | TRBV6-5 | CASSPTGPNTEAFF
TRBJ2-7 | TRBV2 | CASSKGQGLYEQYF
TRBJ2-7 | TRBV7-2 | CASSFGQGANYEQYF
TRBJ1-1 | TRBV25-1 | CASRFGGNTEAFF
TRBJ1-4 | TRBV9 | CASSVLQVPEKLFF
TRBJ1-1 | TRBV5-4 | CASSLPLGQGNTEAFF
TRBJ2-5 | TRBV9 | CASSVDSGGPGETQYF
TRBJ1-6 | TRBV5-6 | CASSRGADRFPNSPLHF
TRBJ2-2 | TRBV7-3 | CASSLDRVGTGELFF
TRBJ2-5 | TRBV6-4 | CASSPGTGKGETQYF
TRBJ2-1 | TRBV5-1 | CASSLTTSGGNEQFF
TRBJ1-5 | TRBV7-9 | CASSGGYSNQPQHF
TRBJ1-1 | TRBV5-4 | CASSFGQINSMNTEAFF
TRBJ1-2 | TRBV11-3 | CASSFRGNYGYTF
TRBJ1-1 | TRBV7-8 | CASSLRGQGNTEAFF
TRBJ2-2 | TRBV19 | CASSELMLGQGYTGELFF
TRBJ2-7 | TRBV30 | CAWSVSLSGDEQYF
TRBJ1-3 | TRBV5-4 | CASSRNRGESGNTIYF
TRBJ1-2 | TRBV5-1 | CASSEKIPGQGNYGYTF
TRBJ2-2 | TRBV28 | CASSLRASRNTGELFF
TRBJ2-5 | TRBV4-3 | CASSPGRVAETQYF
TRBJ2-6 | TRBV19 | CASSMASGGLSGANVLTF
TRBJ1-2 | TRBV6-6 | CASSSSDYGYTF
TRBJ2-7 | TRBV29-1 | CSVEDWGQPPYEQYF
TRBJ2-3 | TRBV2 | CASSQTPGGIDTQYF
TRBJ2-6 | TRBV7-2 | CASSLAGGASGANVLTF
TRBJ1-3 | TRBV5-6 | CASSSGQVDSGNTIYF
TRBJ1-2 | TRBV7-2 | CASSLVGSSNYGYTF
TRBJ1-4 | TRBV19 | CASSRGRSNEKLFF
TRBJ1-6 | TRBV7-8 | CASSTLGGDNSPLHF
TRBJ1-2 | TRBV9 | CASRGGHAYGYTF
TRBJ1-5 | TRBV9 | CASSGSGATGPQHF
TRBJ2-5 | TRBV7-2 | CASSFGTSVFQETQYF
TRBJ1-2 | TRBV7-9 | CASSLGMDRDYGYTF
TRBJ1-2 | TRBV6-5 | CASSYQAYYGYTF
TRBJ1-2 | TRBV4-3 | CASSQVVGGIDYGYTF
TRBJ1-2 | TRBV6-6 | CASSSTGDNYGYTF
TRBJ1-5 | TRBV10-2 | CASTPGGENQPQHF
TRBJ1-1 | TRBV2 | CASSYMGGFEAFF
TRBJ2-4 | TRBV5-6 | CASSLGTSLNIQYF
TRBJ2-6 | TRBV9 | CASSPLGQSGPGANVLTF
TRBJ2-2 | TRBV7-2 | CASSLDQGAFGGELFF
TRBJ2-7 | TRBV5-1 | CASSLDGGDSYEQYF
TRBJ2-7 | TRBV12-5 | CASGPLEGGTYEQYF
TRBJ1-1 | TRBV21-1 | CASSKGARGRDGWKDTEAFF
TRBJ1-5 | TRBV28 | CASSQQGRQPQHF